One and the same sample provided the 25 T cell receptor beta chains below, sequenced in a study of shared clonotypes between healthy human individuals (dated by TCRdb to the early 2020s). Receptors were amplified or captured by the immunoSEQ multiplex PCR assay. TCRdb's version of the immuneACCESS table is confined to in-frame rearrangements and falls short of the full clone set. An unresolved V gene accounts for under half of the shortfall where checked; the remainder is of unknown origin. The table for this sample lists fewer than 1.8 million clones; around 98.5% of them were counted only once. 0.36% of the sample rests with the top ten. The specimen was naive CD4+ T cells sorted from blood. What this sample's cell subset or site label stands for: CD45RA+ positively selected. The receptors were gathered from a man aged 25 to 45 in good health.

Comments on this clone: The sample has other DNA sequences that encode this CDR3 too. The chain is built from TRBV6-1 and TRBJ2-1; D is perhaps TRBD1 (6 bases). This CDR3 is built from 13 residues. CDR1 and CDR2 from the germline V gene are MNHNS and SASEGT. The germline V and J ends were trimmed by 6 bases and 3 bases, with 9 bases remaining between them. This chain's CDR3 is CASRQGGYNEQFF. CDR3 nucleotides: TGTGCCAGCAGACAGGGTGGCTACAATGAGCAGTTCTTC.

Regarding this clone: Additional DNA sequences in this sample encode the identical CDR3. The CDR3 DNA reads TGTGCCAGCAGCGTAGACGGGCCCAGCTACAATGAGCAGTTCTTC. Its protein is CASSVDGPSYNEQFF. The V gene is TRBV9, the J gene TRBJ2-1; D gene ambiguous. Trimming shortened V by 0 bases and J by 3 bases, and 10 bases separated the two germline ends. Germline V CDR1 and CDR2: SGDLS, YYNGEE. The CDR3 extends over 15 amino acids.

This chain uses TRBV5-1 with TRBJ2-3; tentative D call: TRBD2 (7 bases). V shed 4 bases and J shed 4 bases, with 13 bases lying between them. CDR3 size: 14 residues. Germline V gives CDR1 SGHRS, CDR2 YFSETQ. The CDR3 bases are TGCGCCAGCAGCCCACAGGGAGGGGCAGATACGCAGTATTTT. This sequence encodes CASSPQGGADTQYF.

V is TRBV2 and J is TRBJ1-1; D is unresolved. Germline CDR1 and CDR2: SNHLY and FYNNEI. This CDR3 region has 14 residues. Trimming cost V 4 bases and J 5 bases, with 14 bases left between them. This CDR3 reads CASSVQRAMTEAFF. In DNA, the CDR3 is TGTGCCAGCAGTGTCCAGCGGGCGATGACTGAAGCTTTCTTT. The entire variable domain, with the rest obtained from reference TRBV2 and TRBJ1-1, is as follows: EPEVTQTPSHQVTQMGQEVILRCVPISNHLYFYWYRQILGQKVEFLVSFYNNEISEKSEIFDDQFSVERPDGSNFTLKIRSTKLEDSAMYFCASSVQRAMTEAFFGQGTRLTVV.

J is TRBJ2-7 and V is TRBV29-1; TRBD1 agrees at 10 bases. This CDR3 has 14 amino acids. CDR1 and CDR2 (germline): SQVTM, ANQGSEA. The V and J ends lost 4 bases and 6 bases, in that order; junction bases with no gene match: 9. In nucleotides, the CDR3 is TGCAGCGTTGGCGCCGGGACAGGGGTTGGCGAGCAGTACTTC. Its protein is CSVGAGTGVGEQYF.

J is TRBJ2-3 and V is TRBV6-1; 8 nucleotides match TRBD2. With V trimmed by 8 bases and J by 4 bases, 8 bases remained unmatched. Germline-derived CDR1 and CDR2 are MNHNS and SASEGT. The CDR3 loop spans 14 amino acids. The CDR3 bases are TGTGCCAGCGACGAATCGGGAGGGGCAGATACGCAGTATTTT. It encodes CASDESGGADTQYF.

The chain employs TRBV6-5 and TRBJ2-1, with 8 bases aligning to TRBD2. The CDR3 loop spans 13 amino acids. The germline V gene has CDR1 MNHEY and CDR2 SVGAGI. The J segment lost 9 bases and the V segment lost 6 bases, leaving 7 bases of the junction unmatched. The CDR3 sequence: CASRQLGGGEQFF. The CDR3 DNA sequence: TGTGCCAGCAGACAACTCGGGGGGGGTGAGCAGTTCTTC.

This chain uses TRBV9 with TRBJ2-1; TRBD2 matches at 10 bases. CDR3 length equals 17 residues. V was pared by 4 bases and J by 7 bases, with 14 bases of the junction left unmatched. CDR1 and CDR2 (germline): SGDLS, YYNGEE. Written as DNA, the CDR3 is TGTGCCAGCAGCCTAACATCTACTAGCGGGATAGGTAATGAGCAGTTCTTC. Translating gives CASSLTSTSGIGNEQFF. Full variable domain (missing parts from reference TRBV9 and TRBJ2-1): DSGVTQTPKHLITATGQRVTLRCSPRSGDLSVYWYQQSLDQGLQFLIQYYNGEERAKGNILERFSAQQFPDLHSELNLSSLELGDSALYFCASSLTSTSGIGNEQFFGPGTRLTVL.

As DNA, the CDR3 is TGCGCCAGCAGCCAGGGGTGGATCCTCATGAACACTGAAGCTTTCTTT. Amino acids: CASSQGWILMNTEAFF. The chain couples TRBV4-1 to TRBJ1-1; D gene ambiguous. CDR3 length: 16 residues. Trimming left V 3 bases short and J 0 bases short, with 14 bases between. Germline assignment: CDR1 MGHRA and CDR2 YSYEKL.

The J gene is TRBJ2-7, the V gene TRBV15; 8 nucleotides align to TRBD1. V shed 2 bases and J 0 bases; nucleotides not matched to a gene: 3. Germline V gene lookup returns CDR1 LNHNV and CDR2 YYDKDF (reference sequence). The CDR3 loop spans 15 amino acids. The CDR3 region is CATSRSGTGSYEQYF. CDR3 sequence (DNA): TGTGCCACCAGCAGATCCGGGACAGGCTCCTACGAGCAGTACTTC.

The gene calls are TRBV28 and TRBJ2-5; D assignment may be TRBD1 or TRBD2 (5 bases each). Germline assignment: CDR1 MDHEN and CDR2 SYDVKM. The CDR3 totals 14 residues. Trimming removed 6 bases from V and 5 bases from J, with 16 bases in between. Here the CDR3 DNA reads TGTGCCAGCAGGCCCCTTTCCAGGGAGGAGACCCAGTACTTC. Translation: CASRPLSREETQYF.

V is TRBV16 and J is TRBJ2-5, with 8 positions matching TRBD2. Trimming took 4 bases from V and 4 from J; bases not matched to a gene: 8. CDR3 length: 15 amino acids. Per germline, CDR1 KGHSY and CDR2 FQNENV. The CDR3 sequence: CASSPRREGGETQYF. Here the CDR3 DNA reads TGTGCCAGCAGCCCTCGACGGGAGGGCGGAGAGACCCAGTACTTC.

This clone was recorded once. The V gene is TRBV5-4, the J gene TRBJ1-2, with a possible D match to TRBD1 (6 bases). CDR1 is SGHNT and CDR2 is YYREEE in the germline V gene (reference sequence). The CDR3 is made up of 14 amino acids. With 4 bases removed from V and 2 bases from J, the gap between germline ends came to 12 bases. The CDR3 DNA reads TGTGCCAGCAGCCGTTGGGGGGGCAACTATGGCTACACCTTC. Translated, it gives CASSRWGGNYGYTF.

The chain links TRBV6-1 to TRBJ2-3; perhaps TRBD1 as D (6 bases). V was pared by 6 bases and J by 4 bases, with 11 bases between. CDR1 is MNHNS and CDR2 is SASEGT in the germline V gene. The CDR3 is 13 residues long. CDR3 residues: CASSLRGPDTQYF. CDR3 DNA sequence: TGTGCCAGCAGCCTCAGGGGCCCAGATACGCAGTATTTT.

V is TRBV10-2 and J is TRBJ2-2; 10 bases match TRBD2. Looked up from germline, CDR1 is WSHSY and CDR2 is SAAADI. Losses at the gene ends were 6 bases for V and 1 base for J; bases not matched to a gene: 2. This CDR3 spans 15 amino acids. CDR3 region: CASRRTSGNTGELFF. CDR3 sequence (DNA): TGCGCCAGCAGGCGGACTAGCGGGAACACCGGGGAGCTGTTTTTT.

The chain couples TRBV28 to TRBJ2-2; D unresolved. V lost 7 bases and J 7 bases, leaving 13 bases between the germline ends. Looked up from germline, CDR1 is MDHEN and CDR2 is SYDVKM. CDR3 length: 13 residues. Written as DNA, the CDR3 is TGTGCCAGCACCCCAGGCAGAGTCGGGGAGCTGTTTTTT. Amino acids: CASTPGRVGELFF.

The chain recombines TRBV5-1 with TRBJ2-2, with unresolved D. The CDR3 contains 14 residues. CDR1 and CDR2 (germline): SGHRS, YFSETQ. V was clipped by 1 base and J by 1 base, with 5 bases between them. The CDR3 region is CASSLYGNTGELFF. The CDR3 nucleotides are TGCGCCAGCAGCTTGTACGGGAACACCGGGGAGCTGTTTTTT. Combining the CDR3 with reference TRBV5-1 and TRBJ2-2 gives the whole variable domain KAGVTQTPRYLIKTRGQQVTLSCSPISGHRSVSWYQQTPGQGLQFLFEYFSETQRNKGNFPGRFSGRQFSNSRSEMNVSTLELGDSALYLCASSLYGNTGELFFGEGSRLTVL.

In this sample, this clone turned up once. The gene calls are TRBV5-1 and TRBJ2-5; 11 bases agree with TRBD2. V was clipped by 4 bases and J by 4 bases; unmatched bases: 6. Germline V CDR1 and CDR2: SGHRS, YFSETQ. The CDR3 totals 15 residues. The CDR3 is CASSLQGTSGETQYF. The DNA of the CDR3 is TGCGCCAGCAGCCTTCAGGGGACTAGCGGAGAGACCCAGTACTTC.

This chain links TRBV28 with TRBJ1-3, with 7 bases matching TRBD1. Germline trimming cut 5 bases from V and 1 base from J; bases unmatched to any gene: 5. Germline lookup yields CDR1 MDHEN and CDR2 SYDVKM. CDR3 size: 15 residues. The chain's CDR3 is CASSRPGGSGNTIYF. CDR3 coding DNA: TGTGCCAGCAGTCGACCAGGGGGTTCTGGAAACACCATATATTTT.

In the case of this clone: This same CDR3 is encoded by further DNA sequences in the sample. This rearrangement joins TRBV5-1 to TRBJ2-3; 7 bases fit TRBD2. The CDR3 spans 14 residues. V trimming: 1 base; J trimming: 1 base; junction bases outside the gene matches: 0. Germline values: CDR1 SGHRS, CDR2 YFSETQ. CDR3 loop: CASSLLAGTDTQYF. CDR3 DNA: TGCGCCAGCAGCTTGCTAGCGGGCACAGATACGCAGTATTTT.

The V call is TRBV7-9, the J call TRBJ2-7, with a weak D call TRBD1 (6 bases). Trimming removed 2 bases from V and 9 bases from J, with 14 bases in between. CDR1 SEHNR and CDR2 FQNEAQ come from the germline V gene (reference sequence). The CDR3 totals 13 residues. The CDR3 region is CASSLSSQGRQYF. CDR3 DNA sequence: TGTGCCAGCAGCTTATCATCACAGGGACGGCAGTACTTC.

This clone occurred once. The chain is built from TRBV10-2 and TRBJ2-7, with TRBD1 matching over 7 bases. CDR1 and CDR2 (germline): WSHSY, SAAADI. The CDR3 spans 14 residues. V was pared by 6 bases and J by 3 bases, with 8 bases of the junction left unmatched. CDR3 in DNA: TGCGCCAGCAGAGAGGGGACAGTCCGCTACGAGCAGTACTTC. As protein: CASREGTVRYEQYF.

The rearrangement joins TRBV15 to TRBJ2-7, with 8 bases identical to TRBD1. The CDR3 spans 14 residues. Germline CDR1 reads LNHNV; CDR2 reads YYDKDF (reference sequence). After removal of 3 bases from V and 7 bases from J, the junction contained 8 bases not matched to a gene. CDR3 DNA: TGTGCCACCAGCAGGGAGACAGGGGCGTGGGAGCAGTACTTC. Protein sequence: CATSRETGAWEQYF.

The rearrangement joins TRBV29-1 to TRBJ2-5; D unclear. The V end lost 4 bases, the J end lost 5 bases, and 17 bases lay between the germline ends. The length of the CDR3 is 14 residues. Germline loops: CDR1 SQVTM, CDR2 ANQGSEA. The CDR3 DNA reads TGCAGCGTTGCGGGCACAATTGTGTACGAGACCCAGTACTTC. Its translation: CSVAGTIVYETQYF.

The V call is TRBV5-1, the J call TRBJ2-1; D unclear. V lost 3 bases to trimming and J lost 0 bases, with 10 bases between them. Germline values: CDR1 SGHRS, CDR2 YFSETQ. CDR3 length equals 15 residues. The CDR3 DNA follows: TGCGCCAGCAGCTACCGGATTAGCTCCTACAATGAGCAGTTCTTC. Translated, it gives CASSYRISSYNEQFF.